These 17 T cell receptor beta chains were sequenced from one sample in a study of shared clonotypes between healthy human individuals. TCRdb keeps only in-frame clones here, not all; method: immunoSEQ multiplex PCR. Of 550,000 to 700,000 clones in the sample, 73% were seen once. The sample comprised memory CD4+ T cells sorted from blood. Subset meaning: CD45RA-negative fraction. Receptors originate from a woman aged 25 to 39 in good health.

The count of this clone is one. The chain has TRBV2 and TRBJ1-1; no clear D gene. CDR1 and CDR2 (germline): SNHLY, FYNNEI. The germline V and J ends were trimmed by 8 bases and 4 bases, with 8 bases remaining between them. This CDR3 is built from 11 residues. DNA for the CDR3: TGTGCCAGCGTCGTTTCCACTGAAGCTTTCTTT. This codes for CASVVSTEAFF.

V is TRBV2 and J is TRBJ1-2; D is ambiguous. Looked up from germline, CDR1 is SNHLY and CDR2 is FYNNEI. V was cut by 3 bases and J by 0 bases, with 8 bases left in between. This CDR3 is built from 14 residues. Here the CDR3 DNA reads TGTGCCAGCAGTGAGACGCAAGCTAACTATGGCTACACCTTC. Amino acid sequence: CASSETQANYGYTF.

There are a few counts of this clone. The chain has TRBV28 and TRBJ1-5, with D unclear. V was clipped by 3 bases and J by 3 bases, with 12 bases between them. This CDR3 is built from 15 residues. Germline assignment: CDR1 MDHEN and CDR2 SYDVKM. The DNA for the CDR3 is TGTGCCAGCAGTTTTGGCGGATCCTTCAATCAGCCCCAGCATTTT. Residues: CASSFGGSFNQPQHF.

The chain is built from TRBV2 and TRBJ2-4; no definite D call. V lost 4 bases and J lost 3, with 10 bases in between. The CDR3 extends over 14 amino acids. Germline V gene sequence: CDR1 SNHLY, CDR2 FYNNEI. For the CDR3, the DNA is TGTGCCAGCAGTGTCGAGGTTGGCAAAAACATTCAGTACTTC. Protein: CASSVEVGKNIQYF.

The chain recombines TRBV10-2 with TRBJ2-1; no clear D. V lost 7 bases and J lost 6, with 7 bases in between. This CDR3 has 11 residues. Germline V lookup: CDR1 WSHSY, CDR2 SAAADI. CDR3 residues: CASTASNEQFF. In DNA, the CDR3 is TGCGCCAGCACCGCCTCCAATGAGCAGTTCTTC.

Comments on this clone: Additional DNA sequences in this sample encode the identical CDR3. The chain employs TRBV19 and TRBJ2-5, with D perhaps matching TRBD1 (6 bases). V shed 5 bases and J shed 5 bases, with 12 bases lying between them. Germline loops: CDR1 LNHDA, CDR2 SQIVND (reference sequence). This CDR3 contains 13 residues. The CDR3 DNA reads as TGTGCCAGTAGTTTGCAGGGGTTGGAGACCCAGTACTTC. Translating it yields CASSLQGLETQYF.

This clone appeared a single time. The rearrangement uses TRBV29-1 and TRBJ2-7; 10 positions agree with TRBD2. The CDR3 consists of 14 residues. The germline V gene encodes CDR1 SQVTM and CDR2 ANQGSEA. V lost 6 bases, J lost 2 bases, and 7 bases stayed unmatched. This CDR3 reads CSVSAGGTPYEQYF. The CDR3 nucleotides read TGCAGCGTCTCAGCGGGAGGGACACCCTACGAGCAGTACTTC.

V is TRBV5-1 and J is TRBJ2-2, with 13 bases fitting TRBD2. Germline V gene data show CDR1 as SGHRS and CDR2 as YFSETQ. The CDR3 spans 14 residues. V was clipped by 4 bases and J by 6 bases; unmatched bases: 0. CDR3: CASSGLAGAGELFF. Here the CDR3 DNA reads TGCGCCAGCAGCGGACTAGCGGGAGCCGGGGAGCTGTTTTTT.

The sample holds one count of this clone. V gene TRBV27 combines with J gene TRBJ2-7; D unresolved. The germline V gene has CDR1 MNHEY and CDR2 SMNVEV (reference sequence). The CDR3 runs 15 residues. Trimming took 3 bases from V and 2 from J, leaving 14 bases between them. CDR3 nucleotide sequence: TGTGCCAGCAGTTTTCGATCTAGAGGCCCCTACGAGCAGTACTTC. It specifies CASSFRSRGPYEQYF.

The chain carries TRBV6-1 and TRBJ1-5; D is ambiguous. This CDR3 region has 12 residues. Germline CDR1 is MNHNS and CDR2 is SASEGT. The V end lost 2 bases, the J end lost 7 bases, and 6 bases lay between the germline ends. CDR3 DNA sequence: TGTGCCAGCAGTGAAAGGTGGCAGCCCCAGCATTTT. It encodes CASSERWQPQHF.

This clone turned up a few times. The chain is built from TRBV28 and TRBJ2-2, with TRBD2 matching 15 bases. This CDR3 has 17 amino acids. Germline CDR1 and CDR2: MDHEN and SYDVKM. V lost 5 bases to trimming and J lost 7 bases; unmatched junction nucleotides: 8. The CDR3 nucleotides are TGTGCCAGCAGTACTCGGACTAGCGGGAGGGCAGGCGGGGAGCTGTTTTTT. This codes for CASSTRTSGRAGGELFF.

The chain couples TRBV11-2 to TRBJ2-5; no reliable D call. The CDR3 spans 12 residues. Germline loops: CDR1 SGHAT, CDR2 FQNNGV. V was shortened by 5 bases and J by 7 bases, with 11 bases between the two germline ends. The CDR3 reads CASSLPLGTQYF. The DNA for the CDR3 is TGTGCCAGCAGCCTTCCCCTTGGGACCCAGTACTTC.

This chain connects TRBV7-2 to TRBJ2-1; the match to TRBD2 covers 7 bases. J gave up 7 bases and V 7 bases, and 16 bases lay outside the gene matches. Germline values: CDR1 SGHTA, CDR2 FQGNSA. CDR3 length: 16 amino acids. The CDR3 is CASTTTALAWSNEQFF. The CDR3 coding sequence is TGTGCCAGCACCACTACTGCACTAGCGTGGTCTAATGAGCAGTTCTTC.

CDR3 sequence: CATRFSGSYEQYF. The CDR3 coding sequence is TGTGCCACAAGATTTAGCGGTAGCTACGAGCAGTACTTC. The chain combines TRBV27 with TRBJ2-7, with D possibly matching TRBD2 (6 bases). The CDR3 spans 13 residues. Germline values: CDR1 MNHEY, CDR2 SMNVEV (reference sequence). Trimming cost V 10 bases and J 3 bases, with 16 bases left between them.

CDR3: CASTKTENTEAFF. CDR3 nucleotide sequence: TGTGCCAGCACAAAAACAGAGAACACTGAAGCTTTCTTT. The chain uses TRBV4-2 and TRBJ1-1; no clear D gene. From germline, CDR1 is LGHNA and CDR2 YNFKEQ. Trimming took off 7 bases at V and 1 base at J, with 10 bases between the two ends. There are 13 residues in the CDR3.

This rearrangement joins TRBV27 to TRBJ1-2; TRBD1 agrees at 7 bases. Per germline, CDR1 MNHEY and CDR2 SMNVEV (reference sequence). Trimming at V came to 5 bases and at J to 14 bases, leaving 5 bases not matched to a gene. The CDR3 runs 10 residues. The CDR3 region has the DNA TGTGCCAGCAGTCAGGGGGAGAGGACCTTC. Amino acids: CASSQGERTF.

This clone was counted once. J is TRBJ2-7 and V is TRBV15, with TRBD2 matching 7 bases. This CDR3 is built from 14 residues. Per germline, CDR1 LNHNV and CDR2 YYDKDF (reference sequence). Germline trimming cut 3 bases from V and 2 bases from J; bases unmatched to any gene: 4. This CDR3 reads CATSRGRGAYEQYF. CDR3 in DNA: TGTGCCACCAGCAGGGGACGGGGGGCCTACGAGCAGTACTTC.